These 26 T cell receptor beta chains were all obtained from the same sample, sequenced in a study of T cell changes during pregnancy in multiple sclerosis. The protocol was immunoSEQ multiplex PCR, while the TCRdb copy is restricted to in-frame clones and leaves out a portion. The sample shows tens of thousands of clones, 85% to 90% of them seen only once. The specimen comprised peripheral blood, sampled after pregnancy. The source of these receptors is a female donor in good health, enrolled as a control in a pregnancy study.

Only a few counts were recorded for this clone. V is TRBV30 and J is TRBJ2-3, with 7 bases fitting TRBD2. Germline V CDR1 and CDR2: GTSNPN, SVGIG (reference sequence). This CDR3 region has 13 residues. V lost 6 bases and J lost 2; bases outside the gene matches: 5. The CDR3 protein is CACGTMTTDTQYF. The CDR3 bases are TGTGCCTGTGGGACTATGACCACAGATACGCAGTATTTT.

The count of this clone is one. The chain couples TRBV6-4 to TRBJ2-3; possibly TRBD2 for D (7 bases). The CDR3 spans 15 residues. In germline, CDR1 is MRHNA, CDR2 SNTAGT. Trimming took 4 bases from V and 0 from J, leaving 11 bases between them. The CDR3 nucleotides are TGTGCCAGCAGTGGGACAGCGGGGAGCACAGATACGCAGTATTTT. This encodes CASSGTAGSTDTQYF.

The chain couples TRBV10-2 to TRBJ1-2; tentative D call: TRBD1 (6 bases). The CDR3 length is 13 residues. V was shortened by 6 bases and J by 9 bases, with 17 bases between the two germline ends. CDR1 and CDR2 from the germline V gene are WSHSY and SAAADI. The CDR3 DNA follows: TGCGCCAGCAGCCCGCGGGGGGGCGCGAGCTACACCTTC. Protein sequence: CASSPRGGASYTF.

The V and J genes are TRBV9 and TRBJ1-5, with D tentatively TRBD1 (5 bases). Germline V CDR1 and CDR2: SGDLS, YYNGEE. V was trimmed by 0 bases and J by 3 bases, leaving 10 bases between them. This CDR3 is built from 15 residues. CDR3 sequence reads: CASSVEGAPNQPQHF. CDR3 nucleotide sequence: TGTGCCAGCAGCGTAGAAGGGGCCCCCAATCAGCCCCAGCATTTT.

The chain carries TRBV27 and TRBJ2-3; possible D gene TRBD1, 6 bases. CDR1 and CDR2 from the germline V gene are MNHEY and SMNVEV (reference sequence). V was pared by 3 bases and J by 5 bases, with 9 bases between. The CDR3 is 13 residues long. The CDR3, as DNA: TGTGCCAGCAGTTTCACAGGGAGAGATACGCAGTATTTT. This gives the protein CASSFTGRDTQYF.

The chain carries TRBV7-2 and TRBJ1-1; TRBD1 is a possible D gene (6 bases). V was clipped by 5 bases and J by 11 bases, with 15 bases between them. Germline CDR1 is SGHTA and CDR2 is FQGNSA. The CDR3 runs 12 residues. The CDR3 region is CASSTIGGHAFF. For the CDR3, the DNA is TGTGCCAGCAGCACGATCGGGGGGCACGCTTTCTTT.

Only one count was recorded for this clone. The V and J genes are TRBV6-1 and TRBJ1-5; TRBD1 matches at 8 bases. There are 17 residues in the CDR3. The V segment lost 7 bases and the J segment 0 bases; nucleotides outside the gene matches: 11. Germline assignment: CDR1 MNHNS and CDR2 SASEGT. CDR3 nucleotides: TGTGCCAGCACTGACAGGGGCCCCTTCTATAGCAATCAGCCCCAGCATTTT. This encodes CASTDRGPFYSNQPQHF.

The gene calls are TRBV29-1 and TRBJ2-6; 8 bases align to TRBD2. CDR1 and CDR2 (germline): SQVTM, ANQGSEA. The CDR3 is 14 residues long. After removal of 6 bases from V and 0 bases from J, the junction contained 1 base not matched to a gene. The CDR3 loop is CSVAGGSGANVLTF. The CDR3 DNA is TGCAGCGTCGCGGGGGGCTCTGGGGCCAACGTCCTGACTTTC.

The CDR3 sequence: CASSPWEGDYGYTF. CDR3 DNA: TGTGCCAGCAGCCCCTGGGAGGGGGACTATGGCTACACCTTC. The chain couples TRBV14 to TRBJ1-2; TRBD1 might be the D (6 bases). CDR1 SGHDN and CDR2 FVKESK come from the germline V gene. Trimming stripped 4 bases from V and 3 bases from J, with 12 bases between. This CDR3 is built from 14 residues.

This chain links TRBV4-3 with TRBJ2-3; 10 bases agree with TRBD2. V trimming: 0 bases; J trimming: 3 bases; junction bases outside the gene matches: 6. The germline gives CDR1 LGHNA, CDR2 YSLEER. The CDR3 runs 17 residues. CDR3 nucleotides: TGCGCCAGCAGCCAAGAAGGGAGCGGGGGGGAGACAGATACGCAGTATTTT. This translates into CASSQEGSGGETDTQYF.

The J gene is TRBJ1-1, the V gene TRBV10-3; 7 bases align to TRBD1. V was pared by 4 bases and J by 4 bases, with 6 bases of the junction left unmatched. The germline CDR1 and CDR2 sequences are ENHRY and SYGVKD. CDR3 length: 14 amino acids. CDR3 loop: CAISAKQGTTEAFF. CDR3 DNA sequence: TGTGCCATCAGTGCAAAACAGGGGACCACTGAAGCTTTCTTT.

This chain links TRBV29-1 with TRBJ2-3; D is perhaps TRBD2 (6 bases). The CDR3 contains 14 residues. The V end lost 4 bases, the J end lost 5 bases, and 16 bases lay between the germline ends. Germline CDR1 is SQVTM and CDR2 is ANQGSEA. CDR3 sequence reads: CSVGLAALGDTQYF. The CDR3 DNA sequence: TGCAGCGTTGGATTAGCGGCCCTAGGAGATACGCAGTATTTT.

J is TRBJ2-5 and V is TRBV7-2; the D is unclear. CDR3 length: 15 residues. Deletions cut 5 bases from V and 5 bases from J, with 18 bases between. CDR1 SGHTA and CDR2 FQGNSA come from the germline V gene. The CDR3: CASSLTPLLEETQYF. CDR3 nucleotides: TGTGCCAGCAGCCTTACCCCCCTGCTGGAGGAGACCCAGTACTTC.

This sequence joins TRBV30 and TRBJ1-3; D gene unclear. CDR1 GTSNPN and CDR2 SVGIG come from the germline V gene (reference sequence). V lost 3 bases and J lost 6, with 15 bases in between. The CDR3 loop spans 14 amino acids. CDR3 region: CAWSGLTAENTIYF. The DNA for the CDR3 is TGTGCCTGGAGCGGCCTGACTGCTGAAAACACCATATATTTT.

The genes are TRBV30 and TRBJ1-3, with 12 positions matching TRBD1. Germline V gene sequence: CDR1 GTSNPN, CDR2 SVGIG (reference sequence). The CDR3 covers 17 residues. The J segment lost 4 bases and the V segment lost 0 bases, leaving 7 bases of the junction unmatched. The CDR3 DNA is TGTGCCTGGAGTGTACAGGGACAGGGGGCGAGGGGAAACACCATATATTTT. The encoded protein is CAWSVQGQGARGNTIYF.

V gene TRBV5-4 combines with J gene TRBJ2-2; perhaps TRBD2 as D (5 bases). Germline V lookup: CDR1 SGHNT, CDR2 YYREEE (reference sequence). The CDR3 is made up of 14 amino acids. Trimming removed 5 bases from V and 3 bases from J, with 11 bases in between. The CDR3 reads CASRGSEYTGELFF. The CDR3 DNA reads TGTGCCAGCAGGGGGAGTGAGTACACCGGGGAGCTGTTTTTT.

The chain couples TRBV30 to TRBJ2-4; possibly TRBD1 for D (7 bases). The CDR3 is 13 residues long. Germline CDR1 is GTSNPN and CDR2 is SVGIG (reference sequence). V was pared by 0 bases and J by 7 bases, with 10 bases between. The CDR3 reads CAWSVAGGNIQYF. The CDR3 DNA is TGTGCCTGGAGTGTCGCAGGGGGGAACATTCAGTACTTC.

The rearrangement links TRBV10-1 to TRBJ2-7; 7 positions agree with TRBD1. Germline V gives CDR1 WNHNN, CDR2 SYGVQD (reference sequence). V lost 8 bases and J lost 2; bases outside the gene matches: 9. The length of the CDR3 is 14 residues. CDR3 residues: CASQPGQYPYEQYF. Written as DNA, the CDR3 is TGCGCCAGCCAACCGGGACAGTACCCCTACGAGCAGTACTTC.

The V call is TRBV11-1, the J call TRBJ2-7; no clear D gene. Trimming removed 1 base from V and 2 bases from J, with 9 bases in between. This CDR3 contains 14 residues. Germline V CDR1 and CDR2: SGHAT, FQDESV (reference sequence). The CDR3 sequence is CASSLEAVTYEQYF. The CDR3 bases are TGTGCCAGCAGCTTAGAGGCGGTCACCTACGAGCAGTACTTC.

Written as DNA, the CDR3 is TGTGCCAGCAGCCCAGGGGACTCTGGAAACACCATATATTTT. This translates into CASSPGDSGNTIYF. The rearrangement uses TRBV13 and TRBJ1-3; TRBD1 is a possible D gene (6 bases). CDR3 length equals 14 residues. CDR1 and CDR2 (germline): PRHDT, FYEKMQ (reference sequence). Trimming removed 5 bases from V and 0 bases from J, with 8 bases in between.

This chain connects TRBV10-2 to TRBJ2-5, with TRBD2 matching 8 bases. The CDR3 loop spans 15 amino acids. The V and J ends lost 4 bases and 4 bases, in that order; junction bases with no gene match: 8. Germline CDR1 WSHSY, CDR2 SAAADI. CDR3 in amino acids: CASSGGRLAGETQYF. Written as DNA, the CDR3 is TGCGCCAGCAGTGGGGGGCGGCTAGCGGGAGAGACCCAGTACTTC.

CDR3 nucleotide sequence: TGCGCCAGCAGCCAAGAGGTCAGCGGGAGACCCTACGAGCAGTACTTC. It translates to CASSQEVSGRPYEQYF. The V gene is TRBV4-1, the J gene TRBJ2-7; 8 bases map to TRBD2. This CDR3 is 16 amino acids long. Trimming took 0 bases from V and 2 from J; bases not matched to a gene: 6. Per germline, CDR1 MGHRA and CDR2 YSYEKL.

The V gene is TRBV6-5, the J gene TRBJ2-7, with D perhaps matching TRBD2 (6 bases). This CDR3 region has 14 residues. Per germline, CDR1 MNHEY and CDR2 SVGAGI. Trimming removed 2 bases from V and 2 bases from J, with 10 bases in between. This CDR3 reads CASSYQGGTYEQYF. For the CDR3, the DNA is TGTGCCAGCAGTTACCAGGGAGGCACCTACGAGCAGTACTTC.

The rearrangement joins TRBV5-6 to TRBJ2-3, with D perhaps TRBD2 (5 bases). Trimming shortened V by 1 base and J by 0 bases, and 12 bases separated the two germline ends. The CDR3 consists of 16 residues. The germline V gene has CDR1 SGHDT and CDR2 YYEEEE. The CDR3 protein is CASSLMLATSTDTQYF. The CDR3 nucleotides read TGTGCCAGCAGCTTGATGCTAGCAACTAGCACAGATACGCAGTATTTT.

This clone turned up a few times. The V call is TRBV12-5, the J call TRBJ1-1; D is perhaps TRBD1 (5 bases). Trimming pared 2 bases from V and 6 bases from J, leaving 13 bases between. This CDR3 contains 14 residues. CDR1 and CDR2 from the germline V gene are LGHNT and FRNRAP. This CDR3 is CASGLLVGGAEAFF. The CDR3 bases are TGTGCTAGTGGTTTGCTAGTCGGGGGGGCTGAAGCTTTCTTT.

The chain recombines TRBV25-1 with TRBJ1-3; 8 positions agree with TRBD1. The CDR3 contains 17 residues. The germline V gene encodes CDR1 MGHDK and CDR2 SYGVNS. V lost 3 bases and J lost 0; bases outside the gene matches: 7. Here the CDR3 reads CASSDPPGTGSGNTIYF. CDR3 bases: TGTGCCAGCAGTGACCCACCGGGGACAGGCTCTGGAAACACCATATATTTT.